The entry below describes one T cell receptor beta chain. Its antigen is not yet known. It has no much larger one-base neighbor in the sample; base qualities were not kept. The sample originates from a study of blood T cells in healthy people across ages (dated by TCRdb to the mid-2010s). Turning to the overall study: In model experiments, template switching captured about one uniquely barcoded TCR beta cDNA molecule for every two T cells. Age-related changes in TCR beta repertoire diversity were measured in the study by deep sequencing normalized with unique cDNA molecular identifiers. Donors were grouped into four age groups: young (average about 15 years), middle-aged (under 40), aged (roughly 67) and long-lived (approximately 75). Two additional independent replicas of 1 million unique cDNA reads from the same blood draw were analyzed for two donors (one aged 18 to 29 and one aged 80 or older). Overall study results and their limits: Estimates of total diversity based on one million sequenced T cells were regarded as lower bounds and as underestimates. The percentage of naive T cells measured by flow cytometry correlated strongly with observed TCR beta diversity. Donor CMV infection status was unknown, potentially confounding age-related changes in expanded clonotypes. Because profiling used bulk unsorted PBMCs, naive and antigen-experienced compartments could not be compared conclusively. As age increased, observed TCR beta diversity per million T cells dropped in a roughly linear way, and a significant reduction was already evident by age around 41. The long-lived group showed more naive CD4+ T cells, fewer expanded clones and increased TCR diversity than the aged group, suggesting age selection.

The library was prepared using 5' RACE. Instrument on record: Illumina HiSeq 2500. A second PCR of roughly 7 to 11 cycles was performed with a sample-barcoded 5' primer and a J-beta primer mix. A unique molecular identifier was introduced onto each TCR beta cDNA molecule by a template-switch 5' adaptor carrying 12 random nucleotides. Each sample yielded at least 3 million CDR3-containing paired-end reads. The Mint cDNA synthesis kit, primed by a TRBC-specific oligonucleotide, was used to synthesize first-strand cDNA from all RNA. Following uracil-DNA glycosylase treatment, a first 18-cycle PCR with universal primers M1SS and BC2_uni_R was performed on all cDNA. Concerning the study's data processing: For normalization, 1 million high-quality reads, each with a distinct molecular identifier, were randomly selected from each sample. Reads sharing molecular identifiers were discarded rather than binned into consensus sequences. MiTCR, run with a Q25 quality threshold and the strictest error-elimination algorithm, handled CDR3 identification, clonotype clustering and error correction. A nonparametric unseen species model with Euler transformation was used to estimate a lower bound on total TCR beta diversity. The public reads were run again by TCRdb, first through fastp at Q25 and then through MiXCR, and only productive beta chains were kept. When rows share a CDR3 protein, they turn into one entry using the most common DNA and genes. These V and J calls are TCRdb output, not the study's own analysis. For this sample there are 750,000 to 950,000 distinct CDR3 sequences; under 30% appear just once. Around 3% of the sample comes from the top ten.

Systemically healthy Caucasian individuals from Russia, 35 to 50 in total and aged roughly 6 to 100 years, were included as donors. Each donor gave ten milliliters of peripheral blood, collected into EDTA-treated Vacutainer tubes. Ficoll-Paque density-gradient centrifugation was used to isolate PBMCs, with at least 7 million per sample. Trizol reagent was used to extract total RNA from the PBMCs, yielding at least 6 micrograms per sample. Naive CD45RAhigh/CD27high T cell percentages were measured by flow cytometry on a PBMC aliquot from every donor. A distance of 16 bases separates the germline ends of V and J, which lose 6 bases and 0 bases respectively. The CDR3 measures 16 amino acids from cysteine to phenylalanine. The only DNA kept is the CDR3, 48 bases in frame from the first base. The data also belong to a second study, concerning T cells of mothers and their children. As the second paper documents: The donors were nine systemically healthy Caucasian individuals, made up of three mothers and their six children. cDNA synthesis consumed the entire amount of extracted RNA, loaded at about 1.5 ug RNA in each 15 ul reaction. In the second PCR, sample barcodes and 2-4 random nucleotides were introduced via the M1S primer. Over 9.5 million TCR beta CDR3 reads were obtained for each mother, and about 3 million reads were obtained for each child. Thymic selection similarly shapes TCR recombination output in related and unrelated pairs, with minor effect from inherited differences. Normalized repertoire overlap was always found to be slightly, but never significantly, higher in related mother-child pairs than in unrelated mother-child pairs. With a sensitivity of 90 to 100 clones per million clonotypes, no persistent microchimeric T cell clones were detected. To look for features that set related mother-child pairs apart from unrelated individuals, the researchers ran deep NGS to compare the TCR beta repertoires of mothers and children. On average, the children were approximately 11 +/- 4 years old, while the mothers were about 37 +/- 4 years old. After adapter ligation was performed with NEBNext reagents, the libraries were sequenced on an Illumina HiSeq 2000 with 100+100 nt paired-end reads. To prevent cross-contamination, the mother and child libraries were prepared a month apart and were sequenced in separate runs. For each donor, somewhere between roughly 500,000 and 2,100,000 distinct TCR beta clonotypes were identified. Naive TCR beta clonotypes were estimated from low-frequency clonotypes matched to each donor's FACS-determined naive share, without sorting.

The sequence came from a boy aged 5-17 years in good health. The chain joins TRBV12-3 or TRBV12-4 to TRBJ2-3; TRBD2 might be the D gene, on 5 matching bases. Specimen: blood. The CDR3 has the sequence CASSQSPRGSTDTQYF. The DNA is as follows: TGTGCCAGCAGCCAAAGTCCCCGGGGTAGCACAGATACGCAGTATTTT.